This TCR beta chain appears in the sequencing data of a study of CD8 T cells in ankylosing spondylitis. Broader study findings: Seemingly distinctive of ankylosing spondylitis blood was a TCR beta motif formed by eight highly homologous variants. Reactive arthritis synovial fluid and blood were previously reported to contain some motif variants.

Comments on this clonotype: Its antigen is undetermined.

Scientists made TCR beta libraries using quantitative 5'-RACE with molecular barcodes. TCRdb itself ran the 5' RACE reads through MiXCR, one entry per CDR3 protein. The repertoire holds about 840,000 distinct CDR3 sequences, with approximately 10% as singletons. This TCR came from a male donor with ankylosing spondylitis. Source material: blood, either unsorted or a sorted T cell fraction (not recorded which).

CDR3 bases: TGTGCCAGCAGTTTACGAGGCAGTAAAGAGACCCAGTACTTC. Translation: CASSLRGSKETQYF. J is TRBJ2-5 and V is TRBV28; no definite D call. V was pared by 2 bases and J by 3 bases, with 10 bases between. Germline V lookup: CDR1 MDHEN, CDR2 SYDVKM. The CDR3 totals 14 residues.